These 9 T cell receptor beta chains share one sample of origin, sequenced in a study of spatial heterogeneity in lung cancer. TCRdb recomputed calls from the 5' RACE reads with MiXCR, one row per CDR3 protein. The data show 12,000 to 15,000 distinct CDR3 sequences, with 11% seen just once and approximately 30% held by the top ten. As to time point: sample taken at primary tumor resection. TCRs were sequenced from unsorted whole RNA of tumor, nontumor lung or PBMC. This specimen was PBMCs, taken at surgery. These receptors originate from a female donor with early-stage non-small cell lung cancer.

The sample holds many counts of this clonotype. The chain has TRBV29-1 and TRBJ2-4; D is possibly TRBD2 (6 bases). Germline CDR1 is SQVTM and CDR2 is ANQGSEA. Between the trimmed V and J ends, which lost 2 bases and 1 base, there was a span of 9 bases. This CDR3 region has 14 residues. The CDR3 DNA is TGCAGCGTTGAAACGGGGGAGGCCAAAAACATTCAGTACTTC. It codes for CSVETGEAKNIQYF.

This clonotype is classed as medium-sized (0.01 to 0.1%). The gene calls are TRBV4-2 and TRBJ2-1; TRBD2 agrees at 8 bases. CDR3 size: 13 residues. V shed 7 bases, J shed 4 bases, and the junction held 3 bases outside the gene matches. Germline CDR1 is LGHNA and CDR2 is YNFKEQ. The CDR3 is CASTQRGYNEQFF. The CDR3 coding sequence is TGTGCCAGCACCCAGCGGGGGTACAATGAGCAGTTCTTC.

Many counts were recorded for this clonotype. CDR3 protein: CASSFRNTEAFF. In nucleotides, the CDR3 is TGTGCCAGCAGTTTTCGGAACACTGAAGCTTTCTTT. This sequence joins TRBV12-3 or TRBV12-4 and TRBJ1-1, with no clear D. The length of the CDR3 is 12 residues. V was clipped by 3 bases and J by 1 base, with 3 bases between them.

This clonotype was seen many times. V gene TRBV7-6 combines with J gene TRBJ1-4, with TRBD1 matching 7 bases. J was trimmed by 5 bases and V by 5 bases; bases with no gene match: 8. Germline CDR1 SGHVS, CDR2 FNYEAQ. This CDR3 region has 15 residues. This CDR3 is CASSLSGTENEKLFF. CDR3 DNA: TGTGCCAGCAGCCTTTCGGGGACAGAAAATGAAAAACTGTTTTTT.

The V gene is TRBV20-1, the J gene TRBJ2-2, with a tentative D call TRBD2 (6 bases). V shed 6 bases and J shed 6 bases, with 20 bases lying between them. There are 15 residues in the CDR3. From germline, CDR1 is DFQATT and CDR2 SNEGSKA (reference sequence). CDR3 bases: TGCAGTGCCTTCGGGTTAGCGGCCGGGTCCGGGGAGCTGTTTTTT. Encoded protein: CSAFGLAAGSGELFF.

The rearrangement links TRBV29-1 to TRBJ1-1, with D hard to call. In germline, CDR1 is SQVTM, CDR2 ANQGSEA. The CDR3 runs 14 residues. V lost 6 bases to trimming and J lost 0 bases, with 14 bases between them. CDR3 residues: CSVDRLSMNTEAFF. CDR3 DNA sequence: TGCAGCGTCGATAGACTATCCATGAACACTGAAGCTTTCTTT.

The V and J genes are TRBV5-1 and TRBJ2-7; 10 bases agree with TRBD2. The length of the CDR3 is 14 residues. V dropped 4 bases and J dropped 3; count of bases not matched to a gene: 4. CDR1 is SGHRS and CDR2 is YFSETQ in the germline V gene. CDR3 nucleotide sequence: TGCGCCAGCAGCGGAACTAGCGGGAACTACGAGCAGTACTTC. Its translation: CASSGTSGNYEQYF.

The rearrangement uses TRBV20-1 and TRBJ2-7, with 8 bases matching TRBD2. The CDR3 totals 14 residues. Germline values: CDR1 DFQATT, CDR2 SNEGSKA (reference sequence). Trimming took 0 bases from V and 4 from J; bases not matched to a gene: 5. CDR3 protein: CSARDQAGVYEQYF. CDR3 DNA sequence: TGCAGTGCTAGAGATCAAGCGGGGGTTTACGAGCAGTACTTC.

Only a few counts were recorded for this clonotype. The chain has TRBV5-1 and TRBJ2-7, with D hard to call. V was clipped by 4 bases and J by 1 base, with 3 bases between them. Germline V gene data show CDR1 as SGHRS and CDR2 as YFSETQ. The CDR3 sequence is 11 residues long. The CDR3 sequence: CASSRSYEQYF. CDR3 sequence (DNA): TGCGCCAGCAGCCGTTCCTACGAGCAGTACTTC.